This T cell receptor beta chain was observed in a study of cytomegalovirus exposure and HLA in healthy donors. The CDR3 consists of 14 residues. Trimming took 7 bases from V and 0 from J, leaving 11 bases between them. Germline V lookup: CDR1 SGDLS, CDR2 YYNGEE. Use of 60 Vbeta and 13 Jbeta primers characterized the PCR. The method was immunoSEQ multiplex PCR; TCRdb's version includes in-frame clones alone and lacks a portion of them. Of 95,000 to 150,000 clones in the sample, over 70% were seen once. This chain connects TRBV9 to TRBJ1-3; tentatively, D is TRBD1 (5 bases). The sequence came from a man younger than 35 in good health and CMV-seropositive. Material for sequencing was PBMCs. The CDR3 loop reads CASGGLVSGNTIYF. CDR3 bases: TGTGCCAGCGGGGGGTTAGTCTCTGGAAACACCATATATTTT.